This TCR beta chain comes out of a study of T cell responses to AZD1222 COVID-19 vaccine. The germline V and J ends were trimmed by 1 base and 7 bases, with 17 bases remaining between them. This CDR3 region has 15 residues. Germline values: CDR1 SGHTA, CDR2 FQGNSA. Generated by immunoSEQ multiplex PCR, the TCRdb table keeps only in-frame clones and is missing some. The sample has more than 85,000 clones, roughly 82% seen once. Study-wide results and limits: The study found Spike-specific TCR breadth and depth rose after two AZD1222 doses. The CD4 TCRs associated with vaccination extended across spike and predominated at 160-218 and 743-854. Among the donors, most were white British and more were female, and clonal diversity was possibly underestimated.

A note on this clone: Its antigen is not identified.

The V call is TRBV7-2, the J call TRBJ2-7; the D gene is possibly TRBD2 (5 bases). Sequenced here: peripheral blood, sampled on day 0 of AZD1222 vaccination. This sequence was found in an adult in good health. CDR3 bases: TGTGCCAGCAGCTTAGATCCCGGGGTATTGCGGGAGCAGTACTTC. Protein product: CASSLDPGVLREQYF.